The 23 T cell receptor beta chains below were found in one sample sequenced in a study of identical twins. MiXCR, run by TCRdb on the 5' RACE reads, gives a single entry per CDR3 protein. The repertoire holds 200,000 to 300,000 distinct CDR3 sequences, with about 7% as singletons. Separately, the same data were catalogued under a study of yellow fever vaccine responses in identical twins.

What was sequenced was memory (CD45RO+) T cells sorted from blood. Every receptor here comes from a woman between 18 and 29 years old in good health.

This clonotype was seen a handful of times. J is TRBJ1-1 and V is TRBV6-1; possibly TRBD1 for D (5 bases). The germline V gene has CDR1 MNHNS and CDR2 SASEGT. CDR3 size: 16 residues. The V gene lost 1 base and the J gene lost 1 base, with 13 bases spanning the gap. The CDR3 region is CASSEELGHGNTEAFF. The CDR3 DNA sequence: TGTGCCAGCAGTGAAGAGCTTGGACACGGGAACACTGAAGCTTTCTTT.

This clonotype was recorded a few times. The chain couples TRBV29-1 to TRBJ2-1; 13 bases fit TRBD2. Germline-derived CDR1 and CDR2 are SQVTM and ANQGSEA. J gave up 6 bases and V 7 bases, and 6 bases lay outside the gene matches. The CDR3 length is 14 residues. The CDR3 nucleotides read TGCAGCGCAAGGACTAGCGGGAGTAGCAATGAGCAGTTCTTC. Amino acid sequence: CSARTSGSSNEQFF.

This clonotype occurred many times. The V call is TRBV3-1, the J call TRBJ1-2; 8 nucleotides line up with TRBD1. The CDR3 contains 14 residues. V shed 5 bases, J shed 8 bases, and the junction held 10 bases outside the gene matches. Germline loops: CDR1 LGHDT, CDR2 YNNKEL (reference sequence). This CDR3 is CASSARTGNTGYTF. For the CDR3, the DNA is TGTGCCAGCAGCGCCCGGACAGGGAATACAGGCTACACCTTC.

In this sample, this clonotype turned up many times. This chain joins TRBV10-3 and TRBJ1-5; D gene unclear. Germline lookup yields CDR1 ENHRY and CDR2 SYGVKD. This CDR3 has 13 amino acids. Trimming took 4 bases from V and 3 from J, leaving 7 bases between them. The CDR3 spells CAISGPNNQPQHF. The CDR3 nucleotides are TGTGCCATCAGTGGACCGAACAATCAGCCCCAGCATTTT.

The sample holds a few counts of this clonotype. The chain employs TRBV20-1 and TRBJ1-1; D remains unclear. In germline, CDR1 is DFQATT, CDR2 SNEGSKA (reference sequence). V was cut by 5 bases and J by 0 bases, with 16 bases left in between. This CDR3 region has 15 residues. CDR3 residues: CSASPPGRLNTEAFF. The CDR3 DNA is TGCAGTGCTTCGCCGCCCGGACGGCTGAACACTGAAGCTTTCTTT.

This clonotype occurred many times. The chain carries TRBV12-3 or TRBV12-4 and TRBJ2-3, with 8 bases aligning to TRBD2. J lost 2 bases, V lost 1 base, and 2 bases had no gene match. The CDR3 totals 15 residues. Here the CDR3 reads CASSLGGRNTDTQYF. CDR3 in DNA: TGTGCCAGCAGTTTAGGCGGGAGGAACACAGATACGCAGTATTTT.

DNA of the CDR3: TGTGCCAGCAGCGACTGGACTCGCGTAGAGGCTTTCTTT. Translated: CASSDWTRVEAFF. The chain carries TRBV5-5 and TRBJ1-1; D gene ambiguous. The V end was cut by 4 bases, the J end by 11 bases, with 18 bases between. CDR3 size: 13 residues. Looked up from germline, CDR1 is SGHKS and CDR2 is YYEKEE (reference sequence).

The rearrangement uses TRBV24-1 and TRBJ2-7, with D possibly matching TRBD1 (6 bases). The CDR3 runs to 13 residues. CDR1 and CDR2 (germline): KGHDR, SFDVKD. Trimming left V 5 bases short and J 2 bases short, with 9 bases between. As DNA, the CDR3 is TGTGCCACCAGTGGGACAGTTGCCTACGAGCAGTACTTC. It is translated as CATSGTVAYEQYF.

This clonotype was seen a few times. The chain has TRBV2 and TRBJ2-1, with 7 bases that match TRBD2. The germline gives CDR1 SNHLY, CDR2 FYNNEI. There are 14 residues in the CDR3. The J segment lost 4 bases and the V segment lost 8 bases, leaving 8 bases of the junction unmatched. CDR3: CASVTAGSYNEQFF. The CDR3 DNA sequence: TGTGCCAGCGTGACAGCGGGGTCTTACAATGAGCAGTTCTTC. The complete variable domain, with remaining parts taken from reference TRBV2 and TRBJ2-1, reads EPEVTQTPSHQVTQMGQEVILRCVPISNHLYFYWYRQILGQKVEFLVSFYNNEISEKSEIFDDQFSVERPDGSNFTLKIRSTKLEDSAMYFCASVTAGSYNEQFFGPGTRLTVL.

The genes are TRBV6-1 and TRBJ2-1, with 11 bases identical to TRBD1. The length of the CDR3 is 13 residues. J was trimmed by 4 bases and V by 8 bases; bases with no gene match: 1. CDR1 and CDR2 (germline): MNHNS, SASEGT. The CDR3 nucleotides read TGTGCCAGCGGACAGGGGGCTTACAATGAGCAGTTCTTC. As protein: CASGQGAYNEQFF.

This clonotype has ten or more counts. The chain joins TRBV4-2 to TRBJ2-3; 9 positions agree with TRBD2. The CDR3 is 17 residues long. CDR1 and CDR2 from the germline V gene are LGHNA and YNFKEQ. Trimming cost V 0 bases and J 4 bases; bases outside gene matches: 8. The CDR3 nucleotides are TGTGCCAGCAGCCAAGAGTGGGCGGGAGGGCCCTCAGATACGCAGTATTTT. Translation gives CASSQEWAGGPSDTQYF.

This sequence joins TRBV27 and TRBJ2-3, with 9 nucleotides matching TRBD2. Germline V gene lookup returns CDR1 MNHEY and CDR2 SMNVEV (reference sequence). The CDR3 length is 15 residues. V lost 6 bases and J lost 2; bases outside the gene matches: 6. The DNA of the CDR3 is TGTGCCAGCAGGGATAGCGGGGGCCCCACAGATACGCAGTATTTT. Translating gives CASRDSGGPTDTQYF.

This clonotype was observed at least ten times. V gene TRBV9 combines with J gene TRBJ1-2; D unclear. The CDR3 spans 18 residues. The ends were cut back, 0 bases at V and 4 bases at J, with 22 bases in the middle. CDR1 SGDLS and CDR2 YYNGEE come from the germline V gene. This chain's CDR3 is CASSVDGRRRRLGYGYTF. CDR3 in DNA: TGTGCCAGCAGCGTAGATGGCAGGAGGCGCCGTTTGGGCTATGGCTACACCTTC.

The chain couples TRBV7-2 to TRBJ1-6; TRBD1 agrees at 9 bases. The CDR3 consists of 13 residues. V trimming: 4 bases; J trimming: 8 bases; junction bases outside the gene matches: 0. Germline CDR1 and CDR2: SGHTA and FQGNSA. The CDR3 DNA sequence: TGTGCCAGCAGCTGGACAGGGGATTCACCCCTCCACTTT. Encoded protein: CASSWTGDSPLHF. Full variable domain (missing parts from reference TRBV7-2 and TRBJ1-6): GAGVSQSPSNKVTEKGKDVELRCDPISGHTALYWYRQSLGQGLEFLIYFQGNSAPDKSGLPSDRFSAERTGGSVSTLTIQRTQQEDSAVYLCASSWTGDSPLHFGNGTRLTVT.

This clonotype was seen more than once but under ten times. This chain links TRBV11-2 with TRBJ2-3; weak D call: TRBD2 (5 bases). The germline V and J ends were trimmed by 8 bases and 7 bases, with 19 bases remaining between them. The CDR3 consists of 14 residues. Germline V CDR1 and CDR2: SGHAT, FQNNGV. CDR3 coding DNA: TGTGCCAGCGGACTCCGACCTTCTGAAAATACGCAGTATTTT. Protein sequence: CASGLRPSENTQYF.

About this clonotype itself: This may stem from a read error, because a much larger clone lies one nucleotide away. CDR3 sequence (DNA): TGTGCCAGCTGCTTAGTTGGTTCTAGCAATCAGCCCCAGCATTTT. Its translation: CASCLVGSSNQPQHF. The V gene is TRBV7-8, the J gene TRBJ1-5; D uncertain. The CDR3 runs to 15 residues. Looked up from germline, CDR1 is SGHVS and CDR2 is FQNEAQ. The full variable domain, its missing parts supplied by reference TRBV7-8 and TRBJ1-5, is GAGVSQSPRYKVAKRGQDVALRCDPISGHVSLFWYQQALGQGPEFLTYFQNEAQLDKSGLPSDRFFAERPEGSVSTLKIQRTQQEDSAVYLCASCLVGSSNQPQHFGDGTRLSIL.

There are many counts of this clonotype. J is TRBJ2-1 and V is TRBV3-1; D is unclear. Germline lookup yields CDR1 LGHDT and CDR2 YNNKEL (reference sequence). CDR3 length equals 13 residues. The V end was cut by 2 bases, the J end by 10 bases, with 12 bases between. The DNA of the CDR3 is TGTGCCAGCAGCCAATACCTAGGGCCGGAGCAGTTCTTC. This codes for CASSQYLGPEQFF.

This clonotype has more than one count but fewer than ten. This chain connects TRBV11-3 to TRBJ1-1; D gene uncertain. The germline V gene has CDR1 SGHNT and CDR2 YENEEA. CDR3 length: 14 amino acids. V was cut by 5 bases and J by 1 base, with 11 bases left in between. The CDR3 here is CASSAKTRNTEAFF. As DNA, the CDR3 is TGTGCCAGCAGCGCCAAGACACGGAACACTGAAGCTTTCTTT.

CDR3 sequence reads: CSAPRTGNYGYTF. In DNA, the CDR3 is TGCAGTGCCCCAAGGACGGGGAACTATGGCTACACCTTC. This chain links TRBV20-1 with TRBJ1-2; D unresolved. Germline CDR1 DFQATT, CDR2 SNEGSKA (reference sequence). Deletions cut 6 bases from V and 2 bases from J, with 13 bases between. There are 13 residues in the CDR3.

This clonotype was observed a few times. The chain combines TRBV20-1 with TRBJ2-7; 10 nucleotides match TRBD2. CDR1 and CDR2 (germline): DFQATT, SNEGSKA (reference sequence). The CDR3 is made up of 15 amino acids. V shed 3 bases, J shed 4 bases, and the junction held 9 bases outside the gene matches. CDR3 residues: CSARPSGRGQYEQYF. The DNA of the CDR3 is TGCAGTGCTAGGCCTAGCGGGAGAGGGCAATACGAGCAGTACTTC.

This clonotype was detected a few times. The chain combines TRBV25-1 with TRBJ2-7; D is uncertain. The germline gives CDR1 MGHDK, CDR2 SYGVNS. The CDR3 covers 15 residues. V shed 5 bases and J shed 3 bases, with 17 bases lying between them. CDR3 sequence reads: CASSKWVTLHYEQYV. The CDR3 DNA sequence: TGTGCCAGCAGTAAATGGGTGACACTTCACTACGAGCAGTACGTC.

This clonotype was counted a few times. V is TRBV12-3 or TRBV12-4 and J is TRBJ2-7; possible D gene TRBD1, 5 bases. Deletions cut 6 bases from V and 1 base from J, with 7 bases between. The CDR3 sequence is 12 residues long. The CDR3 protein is CASRRQSYEQYF. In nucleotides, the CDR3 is TGTGCCAGCAGGAGACAGTCCTACGAGCAGTACTTC.

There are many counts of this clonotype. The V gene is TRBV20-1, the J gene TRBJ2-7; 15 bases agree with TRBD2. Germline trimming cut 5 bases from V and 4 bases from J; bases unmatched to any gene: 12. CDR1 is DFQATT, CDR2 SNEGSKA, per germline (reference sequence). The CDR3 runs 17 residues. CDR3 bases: TGCAGTGCTCGATCCCCGGGACTAGCGGGAGGAGGGTACGAGCAGTACTTC. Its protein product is CSARSPGLAGGGYEQYF.